This is a list of T cell receptor beta chains from one sample in a study of human T cells and chemical hapten exposure. One entry per CDR3 protein, called by TCRdb with MiXCR from the RACE reads. Here the sample spans tens of thousands of distinct CDR3 sequences, 9.5% to 15% being singletons. The sample consisted of whole blood, taken in connection with sensitization to the hapten diphenylcyclopropenone (DPC). The receptors were gathered from a man aged 30-40 years with alopecia areata. Some clones in this sample may be carry-over from other donors' samples. CDR3s include the opening cysteine and the closing phenylalanine or tryptophan. The D gene is left open where the match is weak. Size values are once, few and many counts, or a class for expanded clones, and some rows have none.

j_gene: TRBJ1-1; d_gene: -; v_gene: TRBV29-1; abundance: many; CDR3aa: CSVGSGGAGTEAFF; CDR3nt: TGCAGCGTTGGTTCTGGGGGCGCAGGAACTGAAGCTTTCTTT
j_gene: TRBJ2-7; d_gene: TRBD1; v_gene: TRBV7-6; abundance: few; CDR3aa: CASSPGQALLDEQYF; CDR3nt: TGTGCCAGCAGCCCGGGACAGGCGCTGTTAGACGAGCAGTACTTC
j_gene: TRBJ1-1; d_gene: -; v_gene: TRBV20-1; abundance: few; CDR3aa: CSAARGESEAFF; CDR3nt: TGCAGTGCCGCCAGAGGGGAGAGTGAAGCTTTCTTT
j_gene: TRBJ1-5; d_gene: -; v_gene: TRBV2; abundance: many; CDR3aa: CASSEETSLAYNQPQHF; CDR3nt: TGTGCCAGCAGTGAGGAGACCTCCCTGGCCTATAATCAGCCCCAGCATTTT
j_gene: TRBJ2-7; d_gene: -; v_gene: TRBV5-4; abundance: many; CDR3aa: CASSFGGAKNDEQYF; CDR3nt: TGTGCCAGCAGCTTTGGGGGGGCGAAAAACGACGAGCAGTACTTC
j_gene: TRBJ1-2; d_gene: -; v_gene: TRBV28; abundance: few; CDR3aa: CASSPDGGGYTF; CDR3nt: TGTGCCAGCAGTCCAGACGGTGGAGGCTACACCTTC
j_gene: TRBJ2-4; d_gene: -; v_gene: TRBV7-2; abundance: many; CDR3aa: CASSLVDGSKNIQYF; CDR3nt: TGTGCCAGCAGCTTAGTGGACGGATCCAAAAACATTCAGTACTTC
j_gene: TRBJ2-7; d_gene: -; v_gene: TRBV6-5; abundance: few; CDR3aa: CASSYRGAGGYEQYF; CDR3nt: TGTGCCAGCAGTTACAGGGGCGCCGGGGGATACGAGCAGTACTTC
j_gene: TRBJ2-1; d_gene: TRBD2; v_gene: TRBV2; abundance: few; CDR3aa: CASSLLAGGHLEQFF; CDR3nt: TGTGCCAGCAGCCTATTAGCGGGGGGGCATTTGGAGCAGTTCTTC
j_gene: TRBJ2-1; d_gene: TRBD1; v_gene: TRBV6-6; abundance: many; CDR3aa: CASSYPDRGQDEQFF; CDR3nt: TGTGCCAGCAGTTACCCAGACAGGGGGCAGGATGAGCAGTTCTTC
j_gene: TRBJ2-7; d_gene: -; v_gene: TRBV6-5; abundance: -; CDR3aa: CASSPRQPTYEQYF; CDR3nt: TGTGCCAGCAGTCCGCGACAGCCCACCTACGAGCAGTACTTC
j_gene: TRBJ1-5; d_gene: -; v_gene: TRBV4-3; abundance: -; CDR3aa: CASSQDLGQAQPQHF; CDR3nt: TGCGCCAGCAGCCAAGATCTTGGGCAAGCTCAGCCCCAGCATTTT
j_gene: TRBJ2-5; d_gene: -; v_gene: TRBV7-9; abundance: few; CDR3aa: CASSYGLPYQETQYF; CDR3nt: TGTGCCAGCAGTTATGGACTCCCCTATCAAGAGACCCAGTACTTC
j_gene: TRBJ1-6; d_gene: -; v_gene: TRBV30; abundance: -; CDR3aa: CAWSLRRAPSSYNSPLHF; CDR3nt: TGTGCCTGGAGTCTCAGGCGGGCGCCGAGCTCCTATAATTCACCCCTCCACTTT
j_gene: TRBJ2-1; d_gene: -; v_gene: TRBV5-5; abundance: few; CDR3aa: CASSSQASTSVEQFF; CDR3nt: TGTGCCAGCAGCAGTCAAGCCTCTACAAGTGTTGAGCAGTTCTTC
j_gene: TRBJ2-1; d_gene: TRBD2; v_gene: TRBV11-2; abundance: medium-sized; CDR3aa: CASSLDPGSGGFF; CDR3nt: TGTGCCAGCAGCTTAGACCCCGGGAGCGGGGGGTTCTTC
j_gene: TRBJ1-1; d_gene: -; v_gene: TRBV12-3/TRBV12-4; abundance: many; CDR3aa: CASSSLGNTEAFF; CDR3nt: TGTGCCAGCAGTTCCCTAGGGAACACTGAAGCTTTCTTT
j_gene: TRBJ1-2; d_gene: TRBD1; v_gene: TRBV20-1; abundance: -; CDR3aa: CSALSDRVFKGGYTF; CDR3nt: TGCAGTGCCCTAAGCGACAGGGTGTTTAAGGGAGGCTACACCTTC
j_gene: TRBJ2-7; d_gene: TRBD1; v_gene: TRBV5-1; abundance: few; CDR3aa: CASRGTTGANSYEQYF; CDR3nt: TGCGCCAGCAGGGGAACGACAGGGGCCAACTCCTACGAGCAGTACTTC
j_gene: TRBJ1-4; d_gene: -; v_gene: TRBV4-3; abundance: many; CDR3aa: CASSQGTQINEKLFF; CDR3nt: TGCGCCAGCAGCCAAGGAACACAGATTAATGAAAAACTGTTTTTT
j_gene: TRBJ2-7; d_gene: -; v_gene: TRBV9; abundance: few; CDR3aa: CASSVEGYEQYF; CDR3nt: TGTGCCAGCAGCGTAGAGGGCTACGAGCAGTACTTC
j_gene: TRBJ1-1; d_gene: TRBD1; v_gene: TRBV6-4; abundance: -; CDR3aa: CASSDTTFGTGVAFF; CDR3nt: TGTGCCAGCAGTGACACAACATTCGGGACAGGGGTAGCTTTCTTT
j_gene: TRBJ1-5; d_gene: TRBD1; v_gene: TRBV2; abundance: -; CDR3aa: CASSLDRGENQPQHF; CDR3nt: TGTGCCAGCAGTCTGGACAGGGGAGAGAATCAGCCCCAGCATTTT
j_gene: TRBJ1-4; d_gene: -; v_gene: TRBV12-3/TRBV12-4; abundance: -; CDR3aa: CASSFQGLNEKLFF; CDR3nt: TGTGCCAGCAGTTTCCAGGGGCTTAATGAAAAACTGTTTTTT
j_gene: TRBJ1-3; d_gene: -; v_gene: TRBV7-2; abundance: many; CDR3aa: CASTFSGSGNTIYF; CDR3nt: TGTGCCAGCACCTTCAGCGGCTCTGGAAACACCATATATTTT
j_gene: TRBJ1-1; d_gene: -; v_gene: TRBV20-1; abundance: many; CDR3aa: CSARDATGLNTEAFF; CDR3nt: TGCAGTGCTAGAGATGCCACAGGCTTGAACACTGAAGCTTTCTTT
j_gene: TRBJ2-3; d_gene: -; v_gene: TRBV28; abundance: few; CDR3aa: CASSSDMDTQYF; CDR3nt: TGTGCCAGCAGTTCCGACATGGATACGCAGTATTTT
j_gene: TRBJ2-2; d_gene: -; v_gene: TRBV6-2/TRBV6-3; abundance: many; CDR3aa: CASKLEPDNTGELFF; CDR3nt: TGTGCCAGCAAATTGGAGCCAGATAACACCGGGGAGCTGTTTTTT
j_gene: TRBJ1-1; d_gene: -; v_gene: TRBV11-2; abundance: many; CDR3aa: CASGIRATEAFF; CDR3nt: TGTGCCAGTGGTATCAGGGCCACTGAAGCTTTCTTT
j_gene: TRBJ2-3; d_gene: -; v_gene: TRBV10-3; abundance: -; CDR3aa: CAITEGRAGTDTQYF; CDR3nt: TGTGCCATCACCGAGGGTCGAGCGGGCACAGATACGCAGTATTTT
j_gene: TRBJ2-7; d_gene: TRBD1; v_gene: TRBV18; abundance: few; CDR3aa: CASSGTGEQYF; CDR3nt: TGTGCCAGCTCCGGGACAGGCGAGCAGTACTTC
j_gene: TRBJ2-1; d_gene: TRBD1; v_gene: TRBV29-1; abundance: many; CDR3aa: CSVGTGNYDEQFF; CDR3nt: TGCAGCGTCGGGACAGGTAACTACGATGAGCAGTTCTTC
j_gene: TRBJ1-2; d_gene: TRBD1; v_gene: TRBV29-1; abundance: many; CDR3aa: CSANRGNYGYTF; CDR3nt: TGCAGCGCAAACAGGGGTAACTATGGCTACACCTTC
j_gene: TRBJ2-3; d_gene: -; v_gene: TRBV7-9; abundance: many; CDR3aa: CASSLAEGRGRTDTQYF; CDR3nt: TGTGCCAGCAGCTTAGCTGAGGGCCGGGGGAGAACAGATACGCAGTATTTT
j_gene: TRBJ2-7; d_gene: TRBD1; v_gene: TRBV5-1; abundance: -; CDR3aa: CASSTGTEIPYEQYF; CDR3nt: TGCGCCAGCAGCACCGGGACAGAGATTCCCTACGAGCAGTACTTC
j_gene: TRBJ1-2; d_gene: -; v_gene: TRBV19; abundance: -; CDR3aa: CASSIRRQFDYGYTF; CDR3nt: TGTGCCAGTAGTATACGTCGGCAGTTTGACTATGGCTACACCTTC
j_gene: TRBJ2-5; d_gene: -; v_gene: TRBV11-2; abundance: many; CDR3aa: CASSLIRETQYF; CDR3nt: TGTGCCAGCAGCTTAATACGAGAGACCCAGTACTTC
j_gene: TRBJ1-1; d_gene: -; v_gene: TRBV7-8; abundance: few; CDR3aa: CASSLAIQLTVNTEAFF; CDR3nt: TGTGCCAGCAGCTTAGCTATTCAATTAACGGTGAACACTGAAGCTTTCTTT
j_gene: TRBJ1-1; d_gene: -; v_gene: TRBV12-3/TRBV12-4; abundance: many; CDR3aa: CASSFSVGDTEAFF; CDR3nt: TGTGCCAGCAGTTTCTCAGTGGGGGACACTGAAGCTTTCTTT
j_gene: TRBJ2-7; d_gene: TRBD1; v_gene: TRBV10-3; abundance: -; CDR3aa: CAISEPDRGYEQYF; CDR3nt: TGTGCCATCAGTGAGCCTGACAGGGGCTACGAGCAGTACTTC
j_gene: TRBJ2-5; d_gene: -; v_gene: TRBV29-1; abundance: many; CDR3aa: CSAVHGGETQYF; CDR3nt: TGCAGCGCTGTACACGGAGGCGAGACCCAGTACTTC